These 8 T cell receptor beta chains originate from one sample sequenced in a study of shared clonotypes between healthy human individuals. TCRdb keeps only in-frame clones here, not all; method: immunoSEQ multiplex PCR. The sample lists about 2.4 million clones, about 92% occurring once. The sample consisted of naive CD4+ T cells sorted from blood. The subset was: CD45RA+ positively selected. The receptor source for this set is a man aged 18 to 30 in good health.

The gene calls are TRBV11-2 and TRBJ2-5, with TRBD2 matching over 10 bases. This CDR3 has 17 amino acids. Germline V gene lookup returns CDR1 SGHAT and CDR2 FQNNGV. Trimming cost V 1 base and J 4 bases; bases outside gene matches: 9. The CDR3 loop reads CASSLVFTASGRETQYF. The CDR3 DNA reads TGTGCCAGCAGCTTAGTATTTACGGCTAGCGGGAGAGAGACCCAGTACTTC.

The gene calls are TRBV2 and TRBJ1-3; D uncertain. V shed 7 bases and J shed 4 bases, with 8 bases lying between them. CDR1 is SNHLY, CDR2 FYNNEI, per germline. The CDR3 has 12 amino acids. CDR3 sequence: CASTGGGNTIYF. CDR3 nucleotide sequence: TGTGCCAGCACCGGCGGAGGAAACACCATATATTTT.

This clone was seen a handful of times. This chain links TRBV19 with TRBJ1-6, with unresolved D. Trimming cost V 3 bases and J 6 bases, with 15 bases left between them. The CDR3 is 16 amino acids. CDR1 is LNHDA, CDR2 SQIVND, per germline (reference sequence). Here the CDR3 reads CASSIRPGEGNSPLHF. CDR3 in DNA: TGTGCCAGTAGTATCCGCCCGGGAGAAGGTAATTCACCCCTCCACTTT.

This chain connects TRBV10-1 to TRBJ2-3; 7 bases are shared with TRBD2. V lost 4 bases to trimming and J lost 2 bases; unmatched junction nucleotides: 3. Germline V gives CDR1 WNHNN, CDR2 SYGVQD (reference sequence). The CDR3 has 14 residues. This CDR3 is CASSGSGNTDTQYF. CDR3 in DNA: TGCGCCAGCAGTGGGAGCGGGAACACAGATACGCAGTATTTT.

V and J are TRBV5-4 and TRBJ2-1; D is unresolved. CDR3 length equals 15 residues. CDR1 is SGHNT and CDR2 is YYREEE in the germline V gene (reference sequence). Trimming left V 1 base short and J 5 bases short, with 13 bases between. Here the CDR3 DNA reads TGTGCCAGCAGCTTGCAAGGGCTCCCCCACAATGAGCAGTTCTTC. Its translation: CASSLQGLPHNEQFF.

The V gene is TRBV6-4, the J gene TRBJ1-5; D remains unclear. From germline, CDR1 is MRHNA and CDR2 SNTAGT. Trimming cost V 7 bases and J 0 bases, with 13 bases left between them. The CDR3 is 15 amino acids. CDR3 nucleotide sequence: TGTGCCAGCAATCGCCGGGCAGATAGCAATCAGCCCCAGCATTTT. Residues: CASNRRADSNQPQHF.

V usage is TRBV15 and J usage is TRBJ2-5, with 8 bases that match TRBD2. The CDR3 runs to 14 residues. The V segment lost 2 bases and the J segment 5 bases; nucleotides outside the gene matches: 4. CDR1 and CDR2 from the germline V gene are LNHNV and YYDKDF (reference sequence). The CDR3 DNA sequence: TGTGCCACCAGCAGATCGGGGGGGACGGAGACCCAGTACTTC. Its protein product is CATSRSGGTETQYF. The variable domain in full, with the rest retrieved from reference TRBV15 and TRBJ2-5, is DAMVIQNPRYQVTQFGKPVTLSCSQTLNHNVMYWYQQKSSQAPKLLFHYYDKDFNNEADTPDNFQSRRPNTSFCFLDIRSPGLGDTAMYLCATSRSGGTETQYFGPGTRLLVL.

The chain employs TRBV27 and TRBJ2-7; D is possibly TRBD2 (7 bases). The V gene's germline CDR1 is MNHEY and CDR2 SMNVEV (reference sequence). The CDR3 covers 15 residues. Deletions cut 5 bases from V and 1 base from J, with 15 bases between. The chain's CDR3 is CASSHERGASYEQYF. The DNA for the CDR3 is TGTGCCAGCAGTCATGAACGGGGGGCTTCCTACGAGCAGTACTTC.